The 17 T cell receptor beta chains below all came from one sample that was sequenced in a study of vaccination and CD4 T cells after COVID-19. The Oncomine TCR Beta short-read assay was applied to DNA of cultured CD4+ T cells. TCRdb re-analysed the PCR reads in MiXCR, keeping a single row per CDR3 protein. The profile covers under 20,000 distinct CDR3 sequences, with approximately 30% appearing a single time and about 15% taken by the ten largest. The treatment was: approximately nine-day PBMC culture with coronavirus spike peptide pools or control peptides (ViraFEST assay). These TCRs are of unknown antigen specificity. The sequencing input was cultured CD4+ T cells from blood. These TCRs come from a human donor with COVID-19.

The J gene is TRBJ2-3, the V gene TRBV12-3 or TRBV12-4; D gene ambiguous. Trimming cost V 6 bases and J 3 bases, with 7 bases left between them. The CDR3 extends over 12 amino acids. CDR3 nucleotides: TGTGCCAGCAGCCTTAGGACAGATACGCAGTATTTT. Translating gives CASSLRTDTQYF.

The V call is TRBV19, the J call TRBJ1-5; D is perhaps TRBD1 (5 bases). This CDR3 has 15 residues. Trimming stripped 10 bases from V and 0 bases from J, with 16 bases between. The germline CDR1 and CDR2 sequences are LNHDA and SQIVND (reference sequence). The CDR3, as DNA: TGTGCCACTCTAATCGGGGCGGATAGCAATCAGCCCCAGCATTTT. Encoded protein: CATLIGADSNQPQHF.

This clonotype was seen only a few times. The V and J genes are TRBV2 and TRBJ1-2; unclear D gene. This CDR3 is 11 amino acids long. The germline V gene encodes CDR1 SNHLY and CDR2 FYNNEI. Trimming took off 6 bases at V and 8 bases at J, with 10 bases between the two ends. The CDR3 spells CASSRSMGYTF. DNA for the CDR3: TGTGCCAGCAGCAGGAGTATGGGCTACACCTTC.

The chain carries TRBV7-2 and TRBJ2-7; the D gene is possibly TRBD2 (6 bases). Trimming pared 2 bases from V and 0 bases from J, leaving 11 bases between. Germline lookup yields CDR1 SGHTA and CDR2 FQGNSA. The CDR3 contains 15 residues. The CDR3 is CASSLRRGSSYEQYF. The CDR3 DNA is TGTGCCAGCAGCTTAAGACGGGGGAGCTCCTACGAGCAGTACTTC. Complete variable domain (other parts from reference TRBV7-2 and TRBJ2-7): GAGVSQSPSNKVTEKGKDVELRCDPISGHTALYWYRQSLGQGLEFLIYFQGNSAPDKSGLPSDRFSAERTGGSVSTLTIQRTQQEDSAVYLCASSLRRGSSYEQYFGPGTRLTVT.

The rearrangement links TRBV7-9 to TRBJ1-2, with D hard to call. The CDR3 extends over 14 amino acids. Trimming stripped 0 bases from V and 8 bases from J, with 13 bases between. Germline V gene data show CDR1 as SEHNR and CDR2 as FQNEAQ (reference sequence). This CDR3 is CASSLATDRPGYTF. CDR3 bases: TGTGCCAGCAGCTTAGCCACGGACCGCCCAGGCTACACCTTC.

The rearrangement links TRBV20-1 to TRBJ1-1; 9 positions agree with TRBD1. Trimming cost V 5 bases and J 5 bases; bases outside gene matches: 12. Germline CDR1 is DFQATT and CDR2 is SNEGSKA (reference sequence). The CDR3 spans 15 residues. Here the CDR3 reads CSAQPSDRGWTEAFF. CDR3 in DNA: TGCAGTGCTCAACCCTCGGACAGGGGTTGGACTGAAGCTTTCTTT.

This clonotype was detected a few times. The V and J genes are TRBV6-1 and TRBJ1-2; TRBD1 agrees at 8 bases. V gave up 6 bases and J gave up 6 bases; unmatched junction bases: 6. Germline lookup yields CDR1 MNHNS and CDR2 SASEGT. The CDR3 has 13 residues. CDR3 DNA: TGTGCCAGCAGCTCGTGGACAGGGAATGGCTACACCTTC. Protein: CASSSWTGNGYTF.

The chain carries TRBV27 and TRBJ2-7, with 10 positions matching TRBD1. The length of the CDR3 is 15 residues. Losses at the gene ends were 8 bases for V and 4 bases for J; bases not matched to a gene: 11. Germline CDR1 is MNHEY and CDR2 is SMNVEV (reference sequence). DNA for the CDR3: TGTGCCAGCCCCCCGGTAAGGGACAGGGGTTACGAGCAGTACTTC. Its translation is CASPPVRDRGYEQYF.

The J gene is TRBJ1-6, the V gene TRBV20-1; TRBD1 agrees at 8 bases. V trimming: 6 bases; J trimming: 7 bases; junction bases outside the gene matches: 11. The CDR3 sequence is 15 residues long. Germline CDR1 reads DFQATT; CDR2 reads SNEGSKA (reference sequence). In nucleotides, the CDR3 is TGCAGTGCGGCCCCGGGACAGGCACTAAATTCACCCCTCCACTTT. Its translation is CSAAPGQALNSPLHF.

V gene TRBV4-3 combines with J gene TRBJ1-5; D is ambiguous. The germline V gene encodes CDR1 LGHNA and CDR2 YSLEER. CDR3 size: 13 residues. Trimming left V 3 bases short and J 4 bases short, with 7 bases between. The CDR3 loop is CASSHGWNQPQHF. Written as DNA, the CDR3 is TGCGCCAGCAGCCATGGGTGGAATCAGCCCCAGCATTTT.

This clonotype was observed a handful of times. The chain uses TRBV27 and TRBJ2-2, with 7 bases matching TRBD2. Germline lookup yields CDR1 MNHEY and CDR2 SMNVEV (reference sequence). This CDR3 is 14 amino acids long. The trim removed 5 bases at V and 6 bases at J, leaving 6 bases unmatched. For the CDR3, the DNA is TGTGCCAGCAGTAGACTAGCCGGTCCCGGGGAGCTGTTTTTT. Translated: CASSRLAGPGELFF.

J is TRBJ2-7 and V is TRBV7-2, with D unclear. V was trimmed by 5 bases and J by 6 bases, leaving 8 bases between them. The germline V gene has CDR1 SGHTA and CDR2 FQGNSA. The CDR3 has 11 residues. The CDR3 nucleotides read TGTGCCAGCAGCCCAGGACGCGAGCAGTACTTC. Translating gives CASSPGREQYF. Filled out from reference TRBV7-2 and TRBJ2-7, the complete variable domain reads GAGVSQSPSNKVTEKGKDVELRCDPISGHTALYWYRQSLGQGLEFLIYFQGNSAPDKSGLPSDRFSAERTGGSVSTLTIQRTQQEDSAVYLCASSPGREQYFGPGTRLTVT.

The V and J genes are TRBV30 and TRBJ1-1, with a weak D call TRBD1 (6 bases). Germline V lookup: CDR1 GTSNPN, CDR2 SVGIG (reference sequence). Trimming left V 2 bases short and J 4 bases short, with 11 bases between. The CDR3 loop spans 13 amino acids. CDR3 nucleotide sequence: TGTGCCTGGAGTACTAGCAGGGGCACTGAAGCTTTCTTT. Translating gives CAWSTSRGTEAFF.

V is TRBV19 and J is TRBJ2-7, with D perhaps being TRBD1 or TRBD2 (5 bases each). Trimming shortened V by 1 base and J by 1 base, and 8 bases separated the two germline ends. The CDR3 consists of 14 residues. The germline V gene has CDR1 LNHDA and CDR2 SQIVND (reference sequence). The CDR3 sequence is CASSIGGSSYEQYF. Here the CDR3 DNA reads TGTGCCAGTAGTATAGGGGGGTCTTCCTACGAGCAGTACTTC.

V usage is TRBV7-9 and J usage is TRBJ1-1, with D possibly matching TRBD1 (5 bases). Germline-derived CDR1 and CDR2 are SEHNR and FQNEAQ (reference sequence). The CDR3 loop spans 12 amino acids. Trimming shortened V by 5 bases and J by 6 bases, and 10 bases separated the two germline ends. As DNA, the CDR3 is TGTGCCAGCAGCCCCTCAGGGTCTGAAGCTTTCTTT. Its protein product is CASSPSGSEAFF.

CDR3 region: CASSSIPGGPQETQYF. Here the CDR3 DNA reads TGTGCCAGCAGCTCAATCCCCGGGGGGCCCCAAGAGACCCAGTACTTC. The chain combines TRBV5-5 with TRBJ2-5, with D maybe TRBD2 (7 bases). The V and J ends lost 3 bases and 1 base respectively, with 16 bases between them. The CDR3 runs 16 residues. Germline assignment: CDR1 SGHKS and CDR2 YYEKEE (reference sequence). The full variable domain, rest sourced from reference TRBV5-5 and TRBJ2-5, is DAGVTQSPTHLIKTRGQQVTLRCSPISGHKSVSWYQQVLGQGPQFIFQYYEKEERGRGNFPDRFSARQFPNYSSELNVNALLLGDSALYLCASSSIPGGPQETQYFGPGTRLLVL.

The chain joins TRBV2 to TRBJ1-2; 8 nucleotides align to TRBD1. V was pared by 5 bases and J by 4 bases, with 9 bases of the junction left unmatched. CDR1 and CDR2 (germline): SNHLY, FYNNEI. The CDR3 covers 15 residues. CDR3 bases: TGTGCCAGCAGTCTGGGGGGGCAGGGGGCCTATGGCTACACCTTC. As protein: CASSLGGQGAYGYTF.